A single TCR beta chain is shown here with its context. The sample is drawn from a study of cytomegalovirus exposure and HLA in healthy donors. Study-wide context: An early data release held approximately 85 million unique TCRs from HLA-typed donors.

It was healthy bone marrow donors who served as donors. J lost 0 bases, V lost 4 bases, and 7 bases had no gene match. CDR3 length: 16 amino acids. The germline V gene encodes CDR1 SGHNT and CDR2 YYREEE (reference sequence). The PCR employed 60 Vbeta primers together with 13 Jbeta primers. Using immunoSEQ multiplex PCR, the repertoire was profiled, and TCRdb retains in-frame clones only, with some absent. This repertoire shows about 120,000 clones, about 69% found once; its top ten account for about 1.6%. V is TRBV5-4 and J is TRBJ2-4; TRBD1 agrees at 7 bases. Sample: PBMCs. The receptor's source is a woman younger than 30 in good health and CMV-seronegative. The CDR3 here is CASSPGDSLAKNIQYF. CDR3 bases: TGTGCCAGCAGCCCAGGGGACAGTTTAGCCAAAAACATTCAGTACTTC.